This T cell receptor (beta chain) was sequenced in a study of Graves' ophthalmopathy and Graves' hyperthyroidism. At the level of the study: Ahead of any treatment, peripheral blood was obtained at the initial diagnosis.

The V and J ends lost 7 bases and 2 bases respectively, with 9 bases between them. The CDR3 loop spans 14 amino acids. CDR1 MNHNS and CDR2 SASEGT come from the germline V gene. The diagnostic workup employed clinical symptoms, serum thyroxine, TRAb, thyroid ultrasound and orbital computed tomography. PBMCs came from 7.5 to 10 ml of fresh peripheral blood. Transcripts of RNA were the source for amplifying TCR beta CDR3 regions. First-round RT-PCR with HTBI primers preceded a second-round multiplex PCR. From the multiplex PCR reads, TCRdb called clonotypes with MiXCR, one entry per CDR3 protein. The repertoire holds 200,000 to 250,000 distinct CDR3 sequences, with just under 30% as singletons.

The rearrangement joins TRBV6-1 to TRBJ1-6; D may be TRBD1 (5 bases). Sequencing used peripheral blood. This clonotype was obtained from a man in his forties or fifties with Graves' ophthalmopathy. The CDR3 is CASTRDPYNSPLHF. DNA for the CDR3: TGTGCCAGCACCCGGGACCCCTATAATTCACCCCTCCACTTT.